One and the same sample provided the 28 T cell receptor beta chains below, sequenced in a study of cytomegalovirus exposure and HLA in healthy donors. The table came from immunoSEQ multiplex PCR; TCRdb's copy has only in-frame clones and leaves some out. The sample holds 220,000 or so clones, approximately 88% seen once. The source material was PBMCs. The receptors were gathered from a woman in her 30s in good health and CMV-seropositive.

This chain links TRBV18 with TRBJ2-1; D not resolved. CDR1 and CDR2 (germline): KGHSH, LQKENI. Trimming took off 7 bases at V and 4 bases at J, with 14 bases between the two ends. This CDR3 region has 14 residues. The CDR3 loop reads CASFPGLGYNEQFF. CDR3 bases: TGTGCCAGCTTTCCTGGGCTCGGTTACAATGAGCAGTTCTTC.

This chain joins TRBV7-6 and TRBJ1-2; maybe TRBD1 (6 bases). The CDR3 sequence is 15 residues long. The germline V gene encodes CDR1 SGHVS and CDR2 FNYEAQ. V was trimmed by 0 bases and J by 2 bases, leaving 10 bases between them. CDR3 region: CASSLAPGANYGYTF. The CDR3 region has the DNA TGTGCCAGCAGCTTAGCCCCGGGGGCCAACTATGGCTACACCTTC.

This clone was found a few times. The rearrangement links TRBV9 to TRBJ1-5; D ambiguous. The germline CDR1 and CDR2 sequences are SGDLS and YYNGEE. V shed 4 bases and J shed 3 bases, with 8 bases lying between them. The CDR3 has 13 amino acids. CDR3 protein: CASSPSDNQPQHF. CDR3 DNA sequence: TGTGCCAGCAGCCCCTCGGACAATCAGCCCCAGCATTTT.

The rearrangement uses TRBV19 and TRBJ2-7, with D maybe TRBD2 (5 bases). Germline V gene data show CDR1 as LNHDA and CDR2 as SQIVND (reference sequence). The CDR3 extends over 14 amino acids. Trimming cost V 4 bases and J 0 bases, with 10 bases left between them. The CDR3 loop is CASSRTGSSYEQYF. CDR3 coding DNA: TGTGCCAGTAGTAGGACGGGAAGCTCCTACGAGCAGTACTTC.

The chain couples TRBV30 to TRBJ1-2; 7 nucleotides line up with TRBD1. The V gene's germline CDR1 is GTSNPN and CDR2 SVGIG (reference sequence). Unmatched junction bases numbered 13, after V lost 4 bases and J lost 8 bases. The CDR3 has 14 residues. The CDR3 DNA is TGTGCCTGGATTACGACAGCAGGGGGAACGGGCTACACCTTC. Translating gives CAWITTAGGTGYTF.

This clone was seen only a few times. The chain employs TRBV2 and TRBJ1-2, with D unresolved. The length of the CDR3 is 12 residues. Germline CDR1 and CDR2: SNHLY and FYNNEI. Trimming took 8 bases from V and 7 from J, leaving 14 bases between them. The DNA for the CDR3 is TGTGCCAGCGGCGCGGCCGTTGGTGGCTACACCTTC. Its protein product is CASGAAVGGYTF.

CDR3 nucleotide sequence: TGTGCCAGCAGCTTGAAAAAGACAGGGGCCTACGAGCAGTACTTC. Translating it yields CASSLKKTGAYEQYF. This chain links TRBV27 with TRBJ2-7; 8 nucleotides match TRBD1. The CDR3 sequence is 15 residues long. Germline V CDR1 and CDR2: MNHEY, SMNVEV (reference sequence). Unmatched junction bases numbered 9, after V lost 6 bases and J lost 2 bases.

The chain links TRBV4-2 to TRBJ2-5; 8 bases are shared with TRBD1. This CDR3 region has 15 residues. The V and J ends lost 3 bases and 1 base, in that order; junction bases with no gene match: 4. The V gene's germline CDR1 is LGHNA and CDR2 YNFKEQ. The CDR3 region is CASSQSTGGQETQYF. The CDR3 nucleotides read TGTGCCAGCAGCCAGTCAACAGGGGGCCAAGAGACCCAGTACTTC.

V is TRBV27 and J is TRBJ2-7; D unclear. V was cut by 3 bases and J by 6 bases, with 12 bases left in between. This CDR3 spans 13 amino acids. Germline-derived CDR1 and CDR2 are MNHEY and SMNVEV (reference sequence). This chain's CDR3 is CASSFIPNGEQYF. The CDR3 bases are TGTGCCAGCAGTTTTATCCCCAACGGCGAGCAGTACTTC.

DNA for the CDR3: TGTGCCAGCAGTTCTAGCGGGAGGGGGGCCTACAATGAGCAGTTCTTC. Its protein is CASSSSGRGAYNEQFF. This sequence joins TRBV27 and TRBJ2-1, with 12 bases matching TRBD2. V lost 4 bases and J lost 2; bases outside the gene matches: 3. Germline CDR1 MNHEY, CDR2 SMNVEV (reference sequence). There are 16 residues in the CDR3.

V and J are TRBV13 and TRBJ2-7; perhaps D is TRBD1 or TRBD2 (6 bases each). V lost 1 base to trimming and J lost 2 bases, with 12 bases between them. Germline CDR1 reads PRHDT; CDR2 reads FYEKMQ (reference sequence). The CDR3 sequence is 15 residues long. CDR3 sequence reads: CASSLEGGRAYEQYF. The CDR3 DNA follows: TGTGCCAGCAGCTTAGAAGGGGGGCGCGCCTACGAGCAGTACTTC. The whole variable domain, filled in from reference TRBV13 and TRBJ2-7, reads AAGVIQSPRHLIKEKRETATLKCYPIPRHDTVYWYQQGPGQDPQFLISFYEKMQSDKGSIPDRFSAQQFSDYHSELNMSSLELGDSALYFCASSLEGGRAYEQYFGPGTRLTVT.

To note about this clone: Being one base from a much bigger clone, this may be a read error. CDR3 sequence reads: CASSPGETQYF. CDR3 nucleotides: TGTGCCAGCAGCCCTGGGGAGACCCAGTACTTC. The chain employs TRBV25-1 and TRBJ2-5; no clear D. Deletions cut 6 bases from V and 5 bases from J, with 7 bases between. This CDR3 comprises 11 residues. Germline V gives CDR1 MGHDK, CDR2 SYGVNS.

The CDR3 nucleotides are TGTGCCAGCAGCTTAAGCGGGGGTCAGCCCCAGCATTTT. Its protein is CASSLSGGQPQHF. This chain connects TRBV7-3 to TRBJ1-5; D may be TRBD1 (5 bases). The CDR3 has 13 residues. With 1 base removed from V and 6 bases from J, the gap between germline ends came to 7 bases. CDR1 is SGHTA, CDR2 FQGTGA, per germline.

The chain uses TRBV15 and TRBJ2-7; 7 positions match TRBD1. The germline gives CDR1 LNHNV, CDR2 YYDKDF (reference sequence). CDR3 length: 14 amino acids. J was trimmed by 5 bases and V by 1 base; bases with no gene match: 5. The CDR3 reads CATSRGRQGHEQYF. The CDR3 nucleotides are TGTGCCACCAGCAGAGGTCGACAGGGCCACGAGCAGTACTTC. Full variable domain (remainder filled in from reference TRBV15 and TRBJ2-7): DAMVIQNPRYQVTQFGKPVTLSCSQTLNHNVMYWYQQKSSQAPKLLFHYYDKDFNNEADTPDNFQSRRPNTSFCFLDIRSPGLGDTAMYLCATSRGRQGHEQYFGPGTRLTVT.

The chain carries TRBV30 and TRBJ2-1; 9 positions agree with TRBD1. V lost 2 bases and J lost 7; bases outside the gene matches: 9. Germline V gives CDR1 GTSNPN, CDR2 SVGIG (reference sequence). The CDR3 totals 15 residues. CDR3 residues: CAWSKTGQGGNEQFF. For the CDR3, the DNA is TGTGCCTGGAGTAAAACGGGACAGGGTGGAAATGAGCAGTTCTTC.

V and J are TRBV2 and TRBJ2-3; TRBD1 might be the D (7 bases). Germline CDR1 and CDR2: SNHLY and FYNNEI. The CDR3 covers 15 residues. Trimming cost V 5 bases and J 5 bases, with 17 bases left between them. CDR3 coding DNA: TGTGCCAGCAGTACAGGGGAGGTGAGAGAAGATACGCAGTATTTT. Protein product: CASSTGEVREDTQYF.

The rearrangement uses TRBV5-1 and TRBJ1-1; D is unresolved. Germline-derived CDR1 and CDR2 are SGHRS and YFSETQ. This CDR3 is 13 amino acids long. V was trimmed by 1 base and J by 8 bases, leaving 12 bases between them. Written as DNA, the CDR3 is TGCGCCAGCAGCTTGCAGGCCCCAACGGAAGCTTTCTTT. Protein product: CASSLQAPTEAFF.

This clone has ten or more counts. This rearrangement joins TRBV6-5 to TRBJ1-2; possible D gene TRBD1, 5 bases. V gave up 5 bases and J gave up 2 bases, with 15 bases separating them. This CDR3 is built from 15 residues. Germline loops: CDR1 MNHEY, CDR2 SVGAGI. DNA for the CDR3: TGTGCCAGCAGTATGGACGTTGGGGCGAACTATGGCTACACCTTC. Residues: CASSMDVGANYGYTF.

The chain has TRBV7-9 and TRBJ1-1; D uncertain. V was cut by 6 bases and J by 1 base, with 6 bases left in between. There are 12 residues in the CDR3. Germline loops: CDR1 SEHNR, CDR2 FQNEAQ (reference sequence). In DNA form, the CDR3 reads TGTGCCAGCAGGGTAGGGAACACTGAAGCTTTCTTT. This gives the protein CASRVGNTEAFF. The full variable domain, completed using reference TRBV7-9 and TRBJ1-1, is DTGVSQNPRHKITKRGQNVTFRCDPISEHNRLYWYRQTLGQGPEFLTYFQNEAQLEKSRLLSDRFSAERPKGSFSTLEIQRTEQGDSAMYLCASRVGNTEAFFGQGTRLTVV.

The rearrangement uses TRBV5-6 and TRBJ1-4; D is perhaps TRBD1 (6 bases). This CDR3 region has 15 residues. Trimming stripped 4 bases from V and 4 bases from J, with 14 bases between. Germline V gene sequence: CDR1 SGHDT, CDR2 YYEEEE. The CDR3 spells CASSPTTGSNEKLFF. DNA of the CDR3: TGTGCCAGCAGCCCGACGACAGGCAGTAATGAAAAACTGTTTTTT.

The chain recombines TRBV28 with TRBJ2-7; D remains unclear. Germline values: CDR1 MDHEN, CDR2 SYDVKM. The V end lost 5 bases, the J end lost 6 bases, and 14 bases lay between the germline ends. The length of the CDR3 is 13 residues. CDR3 in amino acids: CASSTPSTTEQYF. As DNA, the CDR3 is TGTGCCAGCAGTACCCCGAGTACTACCGAGCAGTACTTC.

This chain connects TRBV7-9 to TRBJ1-2, with unresolved D. The germline V gene has CDR1 SEHNR and CDR2 FQNEAQ (reference sequence). The CDR3 is 13 residues long. V was shortened by 6 bases and J by 4 bases, with 12 bases between the two germline ends. This CDR3 reads CASSSGAGYGYTF. The CDR3 nucleotides are TGTGCCAGCAGTTCGGGCGCGGGCTATGGCTACACCTTC.

Here the CDR3 reads CASSPLQGSRETQYF. CDR3 DNA: TGTGCCAGCTCACCACTCCAGGGGTCGAGAGAGACCCAGTACTTC. This chain uses TRBV18 with TRBJ2-5; TRBD1 might be the D (6 bases). Germline lookup yields CDR1 KGHSH and CDR2 LQKENI. CDR3 size: 15 residues. Trimming removed 1 base at V and 4 bases at J, with 13 bases between.

This sequence joins TRBV29-1 and TRBJ1-5, with unresolved D. V was trimmed by 5 bases and J by 2 bases, leaving 13 bases between them. The V gene's germline CDR1 is SQVTM and CDR2 ANQGSEA. The CDR3 has 14 residues. The CDR3 DNA reads TGCAGCGTTCGCTCGGAGCTCGGCAATCAGCCCCAGCATTTT. Amino acid sequence: CSVRSELGNQPQHF.

J is TRBJ2-7 and V is TRBV30, with TRBD1 matching 10 bases. CDR3 size: 13 residues. Germline CDR1 is GTSNPN and CDR2 is SVGIG (reference sequence). The junction had 6 bases not matched to a gene; V was cut back by 7 bases and J by 3 bases. Here the CDR3 reads CALIRDRGYEQYF. DNA for the CDR3: TGTGCCTTGATCCGGGACAGGGGCTACGAGCAGTACTTC.

The V call is TRBV5-1, the J call TRBJ2-7; D is possibly TRBD1 (8 bases). Germline V CDR1 and CDR2: SGHRS, YFSETQ. The CDR3 consists of 14 residues. V lost 2 bases to trimming and J lost 5 bases, with 14 bases between them. The CDR3 spells CASSFTGGVDEQYF. The CDR3 DNA sequence: TGCGCCAGCAGCTTTACAGGGGGGGTCGACGAGCAGTACTTC.

The genes are TRBV2 and TRBJ2-2; a weak D match, TRBD2 (6 bases). The length of the CDR3 is 15 residues. V was trimmed by 6 bases and J by 4 bases, leaving 15 bases between them. Germline V gene data show CDR1 as SNHLY and CDR2 as FYNNEI. The CDR3 reads CASRRRGTGTGELFF. In DNA form, the CDR3 reads TGTGCCAGCAGGAGGCGGGGTACGGGCACCGGGGAGCTGTTTTTT.

This chain uses TRBV30 with TRBJ1-1; the D gene is possibly TRBD1 (5 bases). This CDR3 region has 13 residues. Trimming took 3 bases from V and 3 from J, leaving 11 bases between them. Germline CDR1 and CDR2: GTSNPN and SVGIG (reference sequence). CDR3 in amino acids: CAWSPRGDTEAFF. The CDR3 DNA sequence: TGTGCCTGGAGCCCCCGGGGGGACACTGAAGCTTTCTTT.